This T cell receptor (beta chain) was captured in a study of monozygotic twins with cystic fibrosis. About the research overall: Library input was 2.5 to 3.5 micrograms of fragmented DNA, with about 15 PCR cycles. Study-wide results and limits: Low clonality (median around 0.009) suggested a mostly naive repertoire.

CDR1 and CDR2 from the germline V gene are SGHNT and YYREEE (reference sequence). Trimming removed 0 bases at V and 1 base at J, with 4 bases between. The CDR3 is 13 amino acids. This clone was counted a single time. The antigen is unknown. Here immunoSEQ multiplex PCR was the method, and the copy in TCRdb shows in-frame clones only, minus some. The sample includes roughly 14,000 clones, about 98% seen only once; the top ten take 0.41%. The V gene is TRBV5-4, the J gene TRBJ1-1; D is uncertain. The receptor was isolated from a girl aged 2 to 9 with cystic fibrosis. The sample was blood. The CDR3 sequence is CASSLAQNTEAFF. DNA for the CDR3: TGTGCCAGCAGCTTGGCGCAGAACACTGAAGCTTTCTTT.